This TCR beta chain comes out of a study of T cell changes during pregnancy in multiple sclerosis (dated 2019 in TCRdb). With respect to the entire study: The study examined how the T cell repertoire changed over the course of pregnancy in women with multiple sclerosis.

As for this clone: Its antigen is unknown. Nothing much larger sits one base from this clone, and base qualities are not available.

From a lookup of the germline V gene (reference sequence), CDR1 and CDR2 are SGHNT and YYREEE. V has 4 bases trimmed and J has 0 bases trimmed; junction bases matching no gene number 7. There are 16 amino acids in the CDR3, from cysteine to phenylalanine inclusive. CDR3 DNA is the only sequence kept; it has 48 bases, read in frame from the first base. The library relied on the immunoSEQ multiplex PCR assay. The table was pulled from immuneACCESS by TCRdb, which kept in-frame rearrangements only. Such tables lose some clones; where checked, under half of the loss comes from unresolved V genes, and the rest has no known cause. Recorded for this sample are roughly 24,000 clones; over 75% of them occurred a single time. The ten largest make up 7% to 8% of the sample.

Here the sequenced sample was CD8+ T cells from peripheral blood mononuclear cells, taken after pregnancy. The clonotype originates from a female donor with multiple sclerosis, enrolled in a pregnancy study. The chain is encoded by TRBV5-4 joined to TRBJ2-1, with 7 junctional bases fitting TRBD1. The DNA is TGTGCCAGCAGCCAAGGACAGGCTGGCTCCTACAATGAGCAGTTCTTC. The translation is CASSQGQAGSYNEQFF.